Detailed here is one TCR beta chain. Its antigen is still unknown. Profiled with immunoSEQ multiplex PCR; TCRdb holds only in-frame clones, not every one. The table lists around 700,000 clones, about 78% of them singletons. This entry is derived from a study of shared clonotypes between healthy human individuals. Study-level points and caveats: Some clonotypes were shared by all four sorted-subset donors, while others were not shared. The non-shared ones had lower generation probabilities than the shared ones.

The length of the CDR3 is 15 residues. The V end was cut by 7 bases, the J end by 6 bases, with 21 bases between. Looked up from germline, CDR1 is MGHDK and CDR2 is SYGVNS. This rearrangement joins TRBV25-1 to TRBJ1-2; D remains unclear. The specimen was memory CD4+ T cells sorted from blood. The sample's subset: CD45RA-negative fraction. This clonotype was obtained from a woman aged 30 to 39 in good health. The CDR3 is CASKFGARPLDGYTF. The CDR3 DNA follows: TGTGCCAGCAAATTCGGAGCCCGACCACTTGATGGCTACACCTTC.